This T cell receptor (beta chain) is drawn from a study of T cells expressing NK-cell markers. Study-wide background: The TCR beta repertoires were obtained from sorted CD3+CD56+NKG2C+, CD3+CD56+NKG2C- and CD3+CD56-NKG2C+ T cells. HCMV seropositivity marked seven of the eight sequenced donors; one was seronegative.

The germline CDR1 and CDR2 sequences are SGHTA and FQGTGA. This CDR3 is 16 amino acids long. TCRdb re-called the 5' RACE reads; every CDR3 protein appears as one record, without DNA. The listing contains hundreds of thousands of distinct CDR3 sequences. Specimen: blood T cells: a sorted CD56 or NKG2C T cell subset, CD4+ or CD8+ T cells, or bulk PBMC T cells (not recorded which). The TCR sequence derives from a woman between 18 and 70 years old in good health. V and J are TRBV7-3 and TRBJ2-5; TCRdb returns TRBD2, unconfirmable since there is no DNA. The CDR3 loop is CASSPLGLAGLETQYF.